This T cell receptor (beta chain) came from a study of preoperative IRX-2 immunotherapy in early breast cancer. Here immunoSEQ multiplex PCR was the method, and the copy in TCRdb shows in-frame clones only, minus some. Among around 30,000 clones, around 75% were seen once, and the ten largest hold approximately 2.2%. Regarding treatment: preoperative locoregional IRX-2 cytokine immunotherapy. CDR1 and CDR2 from the germline V gene are SSHAT and FNYEAQ (reference sequence). The ends lost 5 bases at V and 7 bases at J; junction bases unmatched: 8. The CDR3 loop spans 15 amino acids. The sample in question was lymph node tissue, obtained before IRX-2 immunotherapy. The chain links TRBV7-7 to TRBJ1-6; 7 bases agree with TRBD1. The TCR comes from a human donor with breast cancer. CDR3: CASSPSDRYNSPLHF. CDR3 in DNA: TGTGCCAGCAGCCCCTCGGACAGGTACAATTCACCCCTCCACTTT.